These 7 T cell receptor beta chains originate from one sample sequenced in a study of blood T cell repertoires in COVID-19. Sequencing used immunoSEQ multiplex PCR; TCRdb keeps in-frame clones, though not all of them. The sample carries approximately 200,000 clones, more than 85% recorded once. Material: peripheral blood. These receptors all come from a woman aged 25 to 39 with active or convalescent COVID-19.

J is TRBJ2-1 and V is TRBV27; tentatively, D is TRBD2 (5 bases). Germline-derived CDR1 and CDR2 are MNHEY and SMNVEV (reference sequence). The CDR3 consists of 14 residues. V lost 4 bases, J lost 9 bases, and 16 bases lay in between. The CDR3 sequence is CASSSRPEAAEQFF. DNA of the CDR3: TGTGCCAGCAGTTCCAGACCGGAGGCGGCTGAGCAGTTCTTC.

V usage is TRBV7-2 and J usage is TRBJ1-1, with TRBD1 matching 7 bases. This CDR3 region has 15 residues. J gave up 5 bases and V 6 bases, and 12 bases lay outside the gene matches. Germline loops: CDR1 SGHTA, CDR2 FQGNSA. CDR3 bases: TGTGCCAGCAGGAAGGTTCGAGGGGGCAGAACTGAAGCTTTCTTT. Translation gives CASRKVRGGRTEAFF.

This clone was recorded a few times. V gene TRBV7-2 combines with J gene TRBJ1-1; a weak D match, TRBD1 (5 bases). The germline V gene has CDR1 SGHTA and CDR2 FQGNSA. The CDR3 has 13 amino acids. Deletions cut 6 bases from V and 1 base from J, with 9 bases between. The CDR3 sequence: CASRSQGNTEAFF. The CDR3 DNA is TGTGCCAGCAGGTCCCAGGGGAACACTGAAGCTTTCTTT.

The gene calls are TRBV5-1 and TRBJ2-1, with TRBD1 identical over 11 bases. The V segment lost 4 bases and the J segment 7 bases; nucleotides outside the gene matches: 4. The germline CDR1 and CDR2 sequences are SGHRS and YFSETQ. The CDR3 is made up of 14 amino acids. DNA for the CDR3: TGCGCCAGCAGCAAAGGACAGGGGGCAAATGAGCAGTTCTTC. Protein: CASSKGQGANEQFF.

This sequence joins TRBV2 and TRBJ2-4; D perhaps matches TRBD1 (5 bases). V dropped 7 bases and J dropped 8 bases, with 6 bases sitting between them. In germline, CDR1 is SNHLY, CDR2 FYNNEI. The CDR3 runs 10 residues. The CDR3 reads CASKGDIQYF. The CDR3 region has the DNA TGTGCCAGCAAAGGGGACATTCAGTACTTC.

This clone appeared a single time. The V and J genes are TRBV7-9 and TRBJ2-7; D is perhaps TRBD1 (6 bases). The CDR3 covers 16 residues. V lost 4 bases, J lost 0 bases, and 16 bases lay in between. In germline, CDR1 is SEHNR, CDR2 FQNEAQ (reference sequence). CDR3 bases: TGTGCCAGCAGCTCCATACAGGGCCCCATCTCCTACGAGCAGTACTTC. This codes for CASSSIQGPISYEQYF.

The chain recombines TRBV12-3 or TRBV12-4 with TRBJ2-7; weak D call: TRBD1 (5 bases). V was cut by 1 base and J by 5 bases, with 9 bases left in between. The CDR3 extends over 13 amino acids. The CDR3 sequence: CASSLVDINEQYF. In DNA, the CDR3 is TGTGCCAGCAGTTTAGTGGACATAAACGAGCAGTACTTC.